This entry concerns a single T cell receptor beta chain. Its antigen is unidentified. This sample was taken from a study of response to subunit inactivated influenza vaccine. MiXCR was run by TCRdb on the RT-PCR reads, yielding one entry per CDR3 protein. In the table there are about 780,000 distinct CDR3 sequences, under 20% of which are singletons. The study, taken as a whole, reports: The authors put forward the suggestion that each seasonal influenza vaccination may bring in only a limited number of new T cells.

The CDR3 consists of 10 residues. Trimming left V 8 bases short and J 4 bases short, with 6 bases between. The germline CDR1 and CDR2 sequences are MDHEN and SYDVKM. The chain combines TRBV28 with TRBJ2-7; D uncertain. This clonotype was sampled from a man in his fifties or sixties who received an inactivated influenza vaccine. Material: PBMCs from blood, obtained roughly 5 days after vaccination. CDR3 DNA sequence: TGTGCCAGCCAAAGGTACGAGCAGTACTTC. It codes for CASQRYEQYF. The full variable domain, rest sourced from reference TRBV28 and TRBJ2-7, is DVKVTQSSRYLVKRTGEKVFLECVQDMDHENMFWYRQDPGLGLRLIYFSYDVKMKEKGDIPEGYSVSREKKERFSLILESASTNQTSMYLCASQRYEQYFGPGTRLTVT.